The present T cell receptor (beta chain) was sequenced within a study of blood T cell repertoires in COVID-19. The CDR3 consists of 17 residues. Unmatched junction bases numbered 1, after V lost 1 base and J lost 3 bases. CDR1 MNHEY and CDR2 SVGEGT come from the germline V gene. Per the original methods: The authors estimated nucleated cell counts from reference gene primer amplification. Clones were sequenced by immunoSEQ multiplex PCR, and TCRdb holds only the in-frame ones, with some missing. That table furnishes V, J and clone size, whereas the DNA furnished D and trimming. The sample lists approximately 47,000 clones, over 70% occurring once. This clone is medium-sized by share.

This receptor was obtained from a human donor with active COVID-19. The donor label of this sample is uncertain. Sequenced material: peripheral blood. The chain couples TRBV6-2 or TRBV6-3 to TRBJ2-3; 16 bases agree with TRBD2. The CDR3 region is CASSYWGLAGGTDTQYF. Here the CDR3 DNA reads TGTGCCAGCAGTTACTGGGGACTAGCGGGGGGGACAGATACGCAGTATTTT.